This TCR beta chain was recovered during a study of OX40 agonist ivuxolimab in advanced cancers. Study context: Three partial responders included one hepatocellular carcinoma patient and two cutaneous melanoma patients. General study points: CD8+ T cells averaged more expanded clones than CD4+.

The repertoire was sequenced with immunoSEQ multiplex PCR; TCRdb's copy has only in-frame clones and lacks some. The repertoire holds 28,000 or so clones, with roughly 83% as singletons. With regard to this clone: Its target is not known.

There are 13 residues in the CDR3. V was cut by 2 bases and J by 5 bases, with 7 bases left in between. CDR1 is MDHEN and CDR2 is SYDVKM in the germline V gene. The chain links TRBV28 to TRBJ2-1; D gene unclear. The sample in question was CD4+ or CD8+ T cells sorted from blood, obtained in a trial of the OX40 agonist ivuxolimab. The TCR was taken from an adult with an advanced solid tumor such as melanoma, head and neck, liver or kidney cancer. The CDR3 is CASSLTDHNEQFF. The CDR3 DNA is TGTGCCAGCAGTTTAACAGACCACAATGAGCAGTTCTTC.